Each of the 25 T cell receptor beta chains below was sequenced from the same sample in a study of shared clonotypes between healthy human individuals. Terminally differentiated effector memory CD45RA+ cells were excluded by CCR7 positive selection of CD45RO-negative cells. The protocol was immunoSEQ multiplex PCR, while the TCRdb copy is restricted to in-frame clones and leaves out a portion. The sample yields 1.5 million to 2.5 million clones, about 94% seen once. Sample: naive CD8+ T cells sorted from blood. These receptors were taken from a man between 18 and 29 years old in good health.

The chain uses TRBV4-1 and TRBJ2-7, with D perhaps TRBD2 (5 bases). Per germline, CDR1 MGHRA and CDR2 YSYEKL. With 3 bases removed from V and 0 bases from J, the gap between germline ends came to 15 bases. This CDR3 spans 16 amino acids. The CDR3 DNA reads TGCGCCAGCAGCCATGGACGGGGTCCGAGCTCCTACGAGCAGTACTTC. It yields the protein CASSHGRGPSSYEQYF.

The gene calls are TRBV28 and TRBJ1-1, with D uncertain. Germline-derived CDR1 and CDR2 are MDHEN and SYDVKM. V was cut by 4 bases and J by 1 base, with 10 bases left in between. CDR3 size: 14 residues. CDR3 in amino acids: CASSSPEGNTEAFF. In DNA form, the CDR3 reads TGTGCCAGCAGTTCCCCAGAGGGGAACACTGAAGCTTTCTTT.

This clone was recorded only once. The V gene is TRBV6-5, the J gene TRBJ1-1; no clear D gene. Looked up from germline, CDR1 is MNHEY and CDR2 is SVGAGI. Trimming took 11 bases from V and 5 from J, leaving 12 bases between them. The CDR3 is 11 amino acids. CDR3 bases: TGTGCCCGTCGGGGTGATACTGAAGCTTTCTTT. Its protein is CARRGDTEAFF.

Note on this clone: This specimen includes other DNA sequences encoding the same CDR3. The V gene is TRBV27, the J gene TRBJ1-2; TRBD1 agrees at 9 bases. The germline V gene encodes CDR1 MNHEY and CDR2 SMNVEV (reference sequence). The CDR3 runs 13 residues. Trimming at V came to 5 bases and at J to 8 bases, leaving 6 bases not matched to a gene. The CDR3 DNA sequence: TGTGCCAGCAGTCCACGGACAGGGGAAGGCTACACCTTC. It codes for CASSPRTGEGYTF.

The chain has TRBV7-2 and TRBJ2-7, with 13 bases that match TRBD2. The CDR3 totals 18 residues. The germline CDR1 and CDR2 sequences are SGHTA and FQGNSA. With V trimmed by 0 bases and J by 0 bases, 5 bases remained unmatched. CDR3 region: CASSLAGTSGESSYEQYF. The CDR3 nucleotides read TGTGCCAGCAGCTTAGCTGGGACTAGCGGGGAGAGCTCCTACGAGCAGTACTTC. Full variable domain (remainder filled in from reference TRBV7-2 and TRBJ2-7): GAGVSQSPSNKVTEKGKDVELRCDPISGHTALYWYRQSLGQGLEFLIYFQGNSAPDKSGLPSDRFSAERTGGSVSTLTIQRTQQEDSAVYLCASSLAGTSGESSYEQYFGPGTRLTVT.

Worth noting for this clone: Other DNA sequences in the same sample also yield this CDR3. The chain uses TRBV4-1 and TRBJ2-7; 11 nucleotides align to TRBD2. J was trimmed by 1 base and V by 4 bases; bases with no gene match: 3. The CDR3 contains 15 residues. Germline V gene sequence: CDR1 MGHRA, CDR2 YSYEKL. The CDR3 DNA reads TGCGCCAGCAGCCCACGGACTAGCGGGTCCTACGAGCAGTACTTC. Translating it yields CASSPRTSGSYEQYF.

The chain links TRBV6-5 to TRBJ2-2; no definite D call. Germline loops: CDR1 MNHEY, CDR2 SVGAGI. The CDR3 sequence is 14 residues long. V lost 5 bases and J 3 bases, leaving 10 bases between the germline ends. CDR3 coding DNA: TGTGCCAGCAGTATTCTAATGGACACCGGGGAGCTGTTTTTT. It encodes CASSILMDTGELFF.

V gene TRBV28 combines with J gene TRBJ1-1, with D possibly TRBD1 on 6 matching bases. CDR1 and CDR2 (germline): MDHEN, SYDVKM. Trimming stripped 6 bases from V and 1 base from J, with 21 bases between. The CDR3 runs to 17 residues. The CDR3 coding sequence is TGTGCCAGCAGCGGACTTCTATTTCCGGACAGGAACACTGAAGCTTTCTTT. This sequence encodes CASSGLLFPDRNTEAFF.

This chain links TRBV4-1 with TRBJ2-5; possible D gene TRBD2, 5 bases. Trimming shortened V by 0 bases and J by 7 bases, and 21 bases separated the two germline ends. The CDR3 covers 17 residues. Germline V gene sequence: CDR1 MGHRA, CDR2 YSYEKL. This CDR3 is CASSQEASATLDGTQYF. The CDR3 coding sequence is TGCGCCAGCAGCCAAGAGGCCTCTGCAACACTAGACGGGACCCAGTACTTC.

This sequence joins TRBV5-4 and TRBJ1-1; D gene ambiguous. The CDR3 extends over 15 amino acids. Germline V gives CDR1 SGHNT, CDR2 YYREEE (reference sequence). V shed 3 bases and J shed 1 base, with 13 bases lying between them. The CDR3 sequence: CASSWDLGGNTEAFF. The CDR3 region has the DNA TGTGCCAGCAGCTGGGATCTGGGAGGGAACACTGAAGCTTTCTTT.

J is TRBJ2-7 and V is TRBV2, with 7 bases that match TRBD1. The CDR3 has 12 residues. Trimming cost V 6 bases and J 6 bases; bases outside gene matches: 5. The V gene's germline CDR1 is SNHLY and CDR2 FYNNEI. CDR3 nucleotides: TGTGCCAGCAGCAACACAGGGGTCGAGCAGTACTTC. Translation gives CASSNTGVEQYF.

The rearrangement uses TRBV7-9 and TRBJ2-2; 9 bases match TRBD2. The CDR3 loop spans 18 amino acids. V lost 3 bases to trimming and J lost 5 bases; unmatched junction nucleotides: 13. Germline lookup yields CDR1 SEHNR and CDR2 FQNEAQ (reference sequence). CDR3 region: CASSLLLAGALRTGELFF. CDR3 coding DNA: TGTGCCAGCAGCTTGCTACTAGCGGGTGCCCTAAGAACCGGGGAGCTGTTTTTT.

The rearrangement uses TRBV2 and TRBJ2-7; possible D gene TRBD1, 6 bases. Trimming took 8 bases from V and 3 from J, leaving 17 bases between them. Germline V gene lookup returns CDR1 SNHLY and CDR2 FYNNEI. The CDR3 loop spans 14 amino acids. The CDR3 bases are TGTGCCAGCGGTCCGCGTGGACAGTACTACGAGCAGTACTTC. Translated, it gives CASGPRGQYYEQYF.

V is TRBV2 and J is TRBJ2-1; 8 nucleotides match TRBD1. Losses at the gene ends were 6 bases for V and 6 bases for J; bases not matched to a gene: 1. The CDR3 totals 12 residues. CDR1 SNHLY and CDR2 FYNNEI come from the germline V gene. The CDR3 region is CASRTGGNEQFF. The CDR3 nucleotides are TGTGCCAGCAGAACAGGGGGCAATGAGCAGTTCTTC.

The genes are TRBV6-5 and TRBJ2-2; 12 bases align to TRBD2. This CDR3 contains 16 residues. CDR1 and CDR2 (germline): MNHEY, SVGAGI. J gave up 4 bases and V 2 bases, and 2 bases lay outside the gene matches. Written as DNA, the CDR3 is TGTGCCAGCAGTTACGAACTAGCGGGGGGCACCGGGGAGCTGTTTTTT. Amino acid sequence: CASSYELAGGTGELFF.

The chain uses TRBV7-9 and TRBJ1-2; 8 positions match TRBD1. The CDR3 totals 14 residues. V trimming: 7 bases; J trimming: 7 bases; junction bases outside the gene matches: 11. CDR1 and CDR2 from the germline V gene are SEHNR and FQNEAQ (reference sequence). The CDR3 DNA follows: TGTGCCAGCACCGGGACAGGCTTTTTTGGTGGCTACACCTTC. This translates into CASTGTGFFGGYTF.

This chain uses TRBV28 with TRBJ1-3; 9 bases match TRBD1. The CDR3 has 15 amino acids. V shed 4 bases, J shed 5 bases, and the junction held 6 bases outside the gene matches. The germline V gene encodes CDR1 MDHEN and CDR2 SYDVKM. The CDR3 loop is CASSSSGTGRNTIYF. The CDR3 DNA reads TGTGCCAGCAGTTCCTCCGGGACAGGGAGAAACACCATATATTTT.

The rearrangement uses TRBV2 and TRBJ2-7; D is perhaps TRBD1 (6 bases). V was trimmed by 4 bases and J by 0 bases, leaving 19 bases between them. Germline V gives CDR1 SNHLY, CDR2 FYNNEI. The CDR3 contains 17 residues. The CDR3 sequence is CASSGDPSLQGSYEQYF. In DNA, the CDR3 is TGTGCCAGCAGTGGGGACCCCAGCCTACAGGGCTCCTACGAGCAGTACTTC.

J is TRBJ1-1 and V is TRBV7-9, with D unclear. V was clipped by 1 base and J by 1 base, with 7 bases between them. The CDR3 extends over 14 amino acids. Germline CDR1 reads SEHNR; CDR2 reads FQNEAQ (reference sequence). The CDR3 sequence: CASSLVGWNTEAFF. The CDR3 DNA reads TGTGCCAGCAGCTTAGTTGGATGGAACACTGAAGCTTTCTTT.

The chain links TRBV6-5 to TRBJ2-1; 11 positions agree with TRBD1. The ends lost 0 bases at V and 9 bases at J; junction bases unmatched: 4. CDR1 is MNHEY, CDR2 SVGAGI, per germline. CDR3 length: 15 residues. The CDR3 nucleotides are TGTGCCAGCAGTTACTCGGGACAGGGGGTCGGTGAGCAGTTCTTC. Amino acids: CASSYSGQGVGEQFF.

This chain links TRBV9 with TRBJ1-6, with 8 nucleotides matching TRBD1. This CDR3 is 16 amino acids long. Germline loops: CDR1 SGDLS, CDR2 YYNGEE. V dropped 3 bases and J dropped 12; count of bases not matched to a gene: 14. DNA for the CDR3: TGTGCCAGCAGCGACCCGGACAGGGAGGAATATGGACCCCTCCACTTT. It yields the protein CASSDPDREEYGPLHF.

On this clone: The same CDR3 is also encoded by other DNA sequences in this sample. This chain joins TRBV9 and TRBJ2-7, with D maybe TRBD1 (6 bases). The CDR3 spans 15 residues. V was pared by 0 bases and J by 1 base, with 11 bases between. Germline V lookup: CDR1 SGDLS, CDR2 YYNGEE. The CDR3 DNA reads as TGTGCCAGCAGCGTAGGGGGGCCTAGTTCCTACGAGCAGTACTTC. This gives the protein CASSVGGPSSYEQYF.

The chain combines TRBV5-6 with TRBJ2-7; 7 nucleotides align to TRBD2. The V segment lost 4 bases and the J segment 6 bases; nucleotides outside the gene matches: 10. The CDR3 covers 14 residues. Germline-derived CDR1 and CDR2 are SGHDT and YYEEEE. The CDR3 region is CASSPPSGSGEQYF. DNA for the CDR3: TGTGCCAGCAGCCCCCCTAGCGGTTCGGGCGAGCAGTACTTC.

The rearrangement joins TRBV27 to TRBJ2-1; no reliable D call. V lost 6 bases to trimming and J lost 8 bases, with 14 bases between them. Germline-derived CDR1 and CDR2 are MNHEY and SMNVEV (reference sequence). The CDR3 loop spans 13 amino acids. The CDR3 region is CASRFLGEDEQFF. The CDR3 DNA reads TGTGCCAGCAGATTTCTCGGTGAGGATGAGCAGTTCTTC.

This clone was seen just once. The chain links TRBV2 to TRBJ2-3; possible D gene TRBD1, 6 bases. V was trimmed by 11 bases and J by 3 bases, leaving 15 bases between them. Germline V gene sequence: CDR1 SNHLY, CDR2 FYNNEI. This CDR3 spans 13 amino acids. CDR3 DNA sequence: TGTGCCGTAACAGGGTATAAGACAGATACGCAGTATTTT. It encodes CAVTGYKTDTQYF.